This TCR beta chain emerged from a study of type 1 regulatory T cells. Background on the study: T-allo10 is a Tr1-enriched, alloantigen-specific CD4 T cell product made in vitro.

By sample fraction, this clonotype is medium-sized. Its matching antigen is unknown. TCRdb re-called the reads through MiXCR, storing one row per CDR3 protein. Of about 59,000 distinct CDR3 sequences detected, approximately 67% appear once; the ten largest clones hold 1.8%. The study, taken as a whole, reports: Compared with non-type 1 regulatory T cells, type 1 regulatory T cells showed a more restricted TCR repertoire.

The receptor's source is a human donor in good health. Sequencing used cultured non-Tr1 T cells, either the whole culture or a sorted T cell fraction (not recorded which).

The DNA for the CDR3 is TGTGCCATCAGTGAAGGTCCTAGCGGGAACACAGATACGCAGTATTTT. This sequence encodes CAISEGPSGNTDTQYF. The V and J genes are TRBV10-3 and TRBJ2-3; 9 nucleotides align to TRBD2. J lost 2 bases, V lost 3 bases, and 6 bases had no gene match. In germline, CDR1 is ENHRY, CDR2 SYGVKD. There are 16 residues in the CDR3.